This T cell receptor (beta chain) originates from a study of siplizumab effects on memory and regulatory T cells. Assay used: immunoSEQ multiplex PCR; TCRdb lists only in-frame clones, some missing. The profile shows 100,000 or so clones, 92% of them singletons. Study results and caveats: In siplizumab conditions, mappable alloreactive CD4+ clones averaged around 69% Treg-derived, against 26.9% in controls. There were only a minor fraction of alloreactive clones that mapped to unstimulated subsets.

This CDR3 region has 13 residues. Germline V gene lookup returns CDR1 MNHNY and CDR2 SVGAGI (reference sequence). Trimming pared 5 bases from V and 3 bases from J, leaving 8 bases between. Note on this clone: Its antigen is unidentified.

The V and J genes are TRBV6-6 and TRBJ1-5; D perhaps matches TRBD1 (5 bases). The receptor's source is a human donor in good health. The sequenced material came from CD4+ T cells sorted from blood. The CDR3 reads CASSQGFNQPQHF. DNA of the CDR3: TGTGCCAGCAGTCAGGGATTCAATCAGCCCCAGCATTTT.